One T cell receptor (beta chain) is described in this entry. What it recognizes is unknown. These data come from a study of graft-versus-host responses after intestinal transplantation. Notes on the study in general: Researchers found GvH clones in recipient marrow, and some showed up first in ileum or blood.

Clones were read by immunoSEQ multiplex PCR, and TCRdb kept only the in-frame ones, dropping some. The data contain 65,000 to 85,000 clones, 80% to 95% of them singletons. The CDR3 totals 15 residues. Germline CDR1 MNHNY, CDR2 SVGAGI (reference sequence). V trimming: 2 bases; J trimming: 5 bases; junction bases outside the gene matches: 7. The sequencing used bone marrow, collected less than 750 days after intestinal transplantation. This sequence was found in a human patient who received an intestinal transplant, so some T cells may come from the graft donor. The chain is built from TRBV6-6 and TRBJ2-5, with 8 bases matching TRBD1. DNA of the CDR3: TGTGCCAGCAGTTACACACAGGGGGGCGGGGAGACCCAGTACTTC. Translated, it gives CASSYTQGGGETQYF.